This T cell receptor beta chain is from a study of CD8+ T cells in alopecia areata. V shed 4 bases, J shed 10 bases, and the junction held 5 bases outside the gene matches. Germline values: CDR1 SQVTM, CDR2 ANQGSEA. The CDR3 is 11 residues long. Both peripheral blood and punch biopsies of lesional scalp skin were obtained from patients who had alopecia areata. Cell sorting was applied to PBMCs, and CD4+ and CD8+ T cells were collected. Points from the study as a whole: Normal scalp had lower clonality than lesional scalp, with alopecia totalis/universalis lesions showing this most strongly. Sharing of TCR sequences between patients (possibly for HLA-related reasons) was less clear than in mice.

As for this clone: The antigen is unknown.

Sequencing used cDNA as its template, made by extracting RNA and reverse transcribing it. Using immunoSEQ multiplex PCR, the repertoire was profiled, and TCRdb retains in-frame clones only, with some absent. The sample has about 110,000 clones; 45% to 60% are singletons. The rearrangement uses TRBV29-1 and TRBJ1-1; 8 bases align to TRBD1. The sequencing input was NKG2D-low CD8+ T cells sorted from blood. The TCR originated in a human donor with alopecia areata. The DNA for the CDR3 is TGCAGCGTTGGGCCCGGGACAGGAGCTTTCTTT. Protein: CSVGPGTGAFF.